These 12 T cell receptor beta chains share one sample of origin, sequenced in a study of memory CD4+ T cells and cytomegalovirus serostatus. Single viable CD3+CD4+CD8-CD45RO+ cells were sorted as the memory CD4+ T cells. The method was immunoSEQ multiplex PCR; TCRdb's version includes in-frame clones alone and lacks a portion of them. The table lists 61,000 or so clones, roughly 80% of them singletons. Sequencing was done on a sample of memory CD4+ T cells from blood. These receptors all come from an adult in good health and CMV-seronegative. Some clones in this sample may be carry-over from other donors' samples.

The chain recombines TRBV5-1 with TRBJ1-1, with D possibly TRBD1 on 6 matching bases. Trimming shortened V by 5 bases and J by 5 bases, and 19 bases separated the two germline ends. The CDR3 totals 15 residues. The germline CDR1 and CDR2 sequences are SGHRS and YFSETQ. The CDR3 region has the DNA TGCGCCAGCAGTCTTGTCCAGGGGTGGGGGACTGAAGCTTTCTTT. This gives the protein CASSLVQGWGTEAFF. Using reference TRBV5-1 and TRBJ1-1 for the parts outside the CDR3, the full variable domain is KAGVTQTPRYLIKTRGQQVTLSCSPISGHRSVSWYQQTPGQGLQFLFEYFSETQRNKGNFPGRFSGRQFSNSRSEMNVSTLELGDSALYLCASSLVQGWGTEAFFGQGTRLTVV.

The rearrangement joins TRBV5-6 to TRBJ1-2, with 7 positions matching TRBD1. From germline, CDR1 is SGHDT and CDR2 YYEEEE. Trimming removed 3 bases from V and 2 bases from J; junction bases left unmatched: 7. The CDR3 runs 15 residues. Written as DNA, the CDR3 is TGTGCCAGCAGCTCCCGACAGGGAGGCAACTATGGCTACACCTTC. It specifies CASSSRQGGNYGYTF.

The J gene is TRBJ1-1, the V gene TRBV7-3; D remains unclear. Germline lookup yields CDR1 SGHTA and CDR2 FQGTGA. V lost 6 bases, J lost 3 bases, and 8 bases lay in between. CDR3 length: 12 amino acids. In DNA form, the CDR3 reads TGTGCCAGCAGTTATGGATACACTGAAGCTTTCTTT. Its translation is CASSYGYTEAFF.

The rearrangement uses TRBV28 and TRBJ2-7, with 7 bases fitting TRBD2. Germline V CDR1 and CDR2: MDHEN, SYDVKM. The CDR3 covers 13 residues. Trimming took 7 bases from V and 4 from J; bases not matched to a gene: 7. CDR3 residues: CASMGRAIYEQYF. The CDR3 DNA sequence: TGTGCCAGCATGGGGAGGGCCATTTACGAGCAGTACTTC.

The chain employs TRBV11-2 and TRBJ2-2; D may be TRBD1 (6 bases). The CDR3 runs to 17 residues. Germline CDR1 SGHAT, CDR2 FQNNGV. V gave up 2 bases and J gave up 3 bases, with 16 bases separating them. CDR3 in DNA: TGTGCCAGCAGCTTATTCATTGGGGGCAAAGACACCGGGGAGCTGTTTTTT. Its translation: CASSLFIGGKDTGELFF.

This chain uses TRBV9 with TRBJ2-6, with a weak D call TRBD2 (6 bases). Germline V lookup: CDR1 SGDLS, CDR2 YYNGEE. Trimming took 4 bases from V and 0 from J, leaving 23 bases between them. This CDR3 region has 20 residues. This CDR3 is CASSRSVQRVPFSGANVLTF. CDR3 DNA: TGTGCCAGCAGCCGGAGCGTGCAGCGGGTACCCTTCTCTGGGGCCAACGTCCTGACTTTC.

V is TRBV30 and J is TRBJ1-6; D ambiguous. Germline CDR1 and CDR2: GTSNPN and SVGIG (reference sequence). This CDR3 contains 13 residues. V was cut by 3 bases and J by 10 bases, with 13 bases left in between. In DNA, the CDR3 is TGTGCCTGGAGAGGAACGACCCAGTCACCCCTCCACTTT. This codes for CAWRGTTQSPLHF.

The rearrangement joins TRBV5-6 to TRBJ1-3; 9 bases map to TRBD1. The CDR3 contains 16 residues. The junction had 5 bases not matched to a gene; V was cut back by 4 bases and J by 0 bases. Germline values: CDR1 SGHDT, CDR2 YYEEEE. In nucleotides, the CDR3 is TGTGCCAGCAGCGTGCTGGGACAGGGCTCTGGAAACACCATATATTTT. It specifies CASSVLGQGSGNTIYF. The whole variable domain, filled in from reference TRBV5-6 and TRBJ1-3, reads DAGVTQSPTHLIKTRGQQVTLRCSPKSGHDTVSWYQQALGQGPQFIFQYYEEEERQRGNFPDRFSGHQFPNYSSELNVNALLLGDSALYLCASSVLGQGSGNTIYFGEGSWLTVV.

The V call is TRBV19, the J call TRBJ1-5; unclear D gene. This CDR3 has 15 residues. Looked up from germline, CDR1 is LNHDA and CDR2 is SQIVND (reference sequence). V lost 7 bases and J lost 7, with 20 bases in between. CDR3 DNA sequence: TGTGCCAGTAACCCCATACCGGAGGTGGAACAGCCCCAGCATTTT. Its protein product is CASNPIPEVEQPQHF.

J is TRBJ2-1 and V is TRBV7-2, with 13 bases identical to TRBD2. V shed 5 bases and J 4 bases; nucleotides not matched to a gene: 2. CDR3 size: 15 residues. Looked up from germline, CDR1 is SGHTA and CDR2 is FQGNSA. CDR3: CASSLTSGGYNEQFF. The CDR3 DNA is TGTGCCAGCAGCCTGACTAGCGGGGGGTACAATGAGCAGTTCTTC. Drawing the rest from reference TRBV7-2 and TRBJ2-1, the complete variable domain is GAGVSQSPSNKVTEKGKDVELRCDPISGHTALYWYRQSLGQGLEFLIYFQGNSAPDKSGLPSDRFSAERTGGSVSTLTIQRTQQEDSAVYLCASSLTSGGYNEQFFGPGTRLTVL.

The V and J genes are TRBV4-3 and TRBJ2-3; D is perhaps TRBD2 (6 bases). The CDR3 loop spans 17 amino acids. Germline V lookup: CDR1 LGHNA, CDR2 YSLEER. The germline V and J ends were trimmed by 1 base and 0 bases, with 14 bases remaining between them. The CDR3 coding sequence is TGCGCCAGCAGCCAAGGGCTAGCGCTTACTAGCACAGATACGCAGTATTTT. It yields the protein CASSQGLALTSTDTQYF.

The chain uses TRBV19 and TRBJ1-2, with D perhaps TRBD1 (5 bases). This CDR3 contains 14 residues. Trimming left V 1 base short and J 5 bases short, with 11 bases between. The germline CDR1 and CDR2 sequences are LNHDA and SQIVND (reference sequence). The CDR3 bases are TGTGCCAGTAGTATAGGTTGGGGCGCGTATGGCTACACCTTC. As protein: CASSIGWGAYGYTF.